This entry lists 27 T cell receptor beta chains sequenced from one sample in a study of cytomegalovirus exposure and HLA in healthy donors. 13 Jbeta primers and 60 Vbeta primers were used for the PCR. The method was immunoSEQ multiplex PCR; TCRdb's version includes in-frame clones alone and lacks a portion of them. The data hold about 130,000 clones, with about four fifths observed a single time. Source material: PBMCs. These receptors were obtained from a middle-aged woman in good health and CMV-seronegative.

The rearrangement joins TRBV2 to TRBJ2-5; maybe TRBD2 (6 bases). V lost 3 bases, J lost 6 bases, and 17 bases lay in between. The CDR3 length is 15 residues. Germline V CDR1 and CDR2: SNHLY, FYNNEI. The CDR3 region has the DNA TGTGCCAGCAGTGAGGAGACTAGGAGTGCCAAGACCCAGTACTTC. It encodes CASSEETRSAKTQYF.

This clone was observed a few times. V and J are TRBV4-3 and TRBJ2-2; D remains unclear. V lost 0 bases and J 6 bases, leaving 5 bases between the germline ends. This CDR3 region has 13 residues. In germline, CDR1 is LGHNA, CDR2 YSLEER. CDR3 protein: CASSQDSPGELFF. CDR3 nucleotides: TGCGCCAGCAGCCAAGATAGCCCCGGGGAGCTGTTTTTT.

The CDR3: CASSQGPSNSPLHF. The CDR3 DNA reads TGCGCCAGCAGCCAAGGGCCTAGCAATTCACCCCTCCACTTT. This chain links TRBV4-3 with TRBJ1-6, with unresolved D. CDR1 is LGHNA and CDR2 is YSLEER in the germline V gene. This CDR3 region has 14 residues. V lost 1 base to trimming and J lost 7 bases, with 8 bases between them.

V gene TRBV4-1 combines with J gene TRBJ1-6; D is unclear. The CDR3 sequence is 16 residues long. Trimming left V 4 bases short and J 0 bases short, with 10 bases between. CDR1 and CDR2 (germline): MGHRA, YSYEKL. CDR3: CASSRHGSSYNSPLHF. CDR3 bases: TGCGCCAGCAGCCGACACGGGAGCTCCTATAATTCACCCCTCCACTTT.

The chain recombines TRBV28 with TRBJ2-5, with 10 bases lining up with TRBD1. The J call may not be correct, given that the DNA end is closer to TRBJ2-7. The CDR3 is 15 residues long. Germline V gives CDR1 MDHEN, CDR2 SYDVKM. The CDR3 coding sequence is TGTGCCAGCAGCCCACCCGACAGGGGGCGATACGAGCAGTACTTC. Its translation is CASSPPDRGRYEQYF.

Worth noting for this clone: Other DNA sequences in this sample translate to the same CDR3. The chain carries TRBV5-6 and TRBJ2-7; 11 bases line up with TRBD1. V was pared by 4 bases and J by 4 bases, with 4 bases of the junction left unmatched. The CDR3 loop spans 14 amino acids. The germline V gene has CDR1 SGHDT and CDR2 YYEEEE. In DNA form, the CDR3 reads TGTGCCAGCAGCCCAGGACAGGGGGCGTACGAGCAGTACTTC. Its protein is CASSPGQGAYEQYF.

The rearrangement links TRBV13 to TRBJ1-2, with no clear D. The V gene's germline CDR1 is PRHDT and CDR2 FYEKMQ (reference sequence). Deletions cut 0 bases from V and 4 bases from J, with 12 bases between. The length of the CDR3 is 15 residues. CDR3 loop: CASSLGLNSFYGYTF. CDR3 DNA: TGTGCCAGCAGCTTAGGCCTGAACAGCTTCTATGGCTACACCTTC.

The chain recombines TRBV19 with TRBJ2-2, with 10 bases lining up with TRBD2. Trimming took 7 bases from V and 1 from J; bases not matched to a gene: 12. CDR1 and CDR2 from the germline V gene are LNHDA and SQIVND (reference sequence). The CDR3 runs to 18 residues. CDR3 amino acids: CASTSRLTSGMNTGELFF. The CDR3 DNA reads TGTGCCAGTACCTCACGCCTCACTAGCGGGATGAACACCGGGGAGCTGTTTTTT.

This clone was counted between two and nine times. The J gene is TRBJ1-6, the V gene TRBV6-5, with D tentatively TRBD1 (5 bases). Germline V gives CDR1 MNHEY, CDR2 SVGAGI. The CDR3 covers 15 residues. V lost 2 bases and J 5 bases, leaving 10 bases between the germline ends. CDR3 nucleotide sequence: TGTGCCAGCAGTTACGCAGACAGTAATAATTCACCCCTCCACTTT. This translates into CASSYADSNNSPLHF.

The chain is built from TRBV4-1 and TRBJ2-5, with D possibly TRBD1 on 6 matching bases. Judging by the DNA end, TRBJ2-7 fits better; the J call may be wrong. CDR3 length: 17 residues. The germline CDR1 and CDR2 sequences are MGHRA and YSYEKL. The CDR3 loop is CASSQNTGTRSSYEQYF. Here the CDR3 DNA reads TGCGCCAGCAGCCAAAACACCGGGACAAGGAGCTCCTACGAGCAGTACTTC.

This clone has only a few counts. CDR3 DNA sequence: TGTGCCAGCAGCGCCTACAGGGGGAACTATGGCTACACCTTC. Translated, it gives CASSAYRGNYGYTF. J is TRBJ1-2 and V is TRBV7-2, with 8 positions matching TRBD1. The CDR3 is 14 residues long. V was pared by 5 bases and J by 2 bases, with 4 bases of the junction left unmatched. In germline, CDR1 is SGHTA, CDR2 FQGNSA.

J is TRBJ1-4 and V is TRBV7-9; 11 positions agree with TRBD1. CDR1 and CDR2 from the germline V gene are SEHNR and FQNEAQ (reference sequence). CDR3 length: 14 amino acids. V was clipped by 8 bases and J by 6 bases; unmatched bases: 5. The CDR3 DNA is TGTGCCAGCCGGCGGGGACAGGGGGATGAAAAACTGTTTTTT. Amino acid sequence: CASRRGQGDEKLFF.

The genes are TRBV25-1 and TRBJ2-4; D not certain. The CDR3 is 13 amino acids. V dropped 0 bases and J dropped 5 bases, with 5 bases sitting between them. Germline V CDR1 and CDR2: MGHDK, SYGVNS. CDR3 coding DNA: TGTGCCAGCAGTGAATATAATCAAAACATTCAGTACTTC. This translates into CASSEYNQNIQYF.

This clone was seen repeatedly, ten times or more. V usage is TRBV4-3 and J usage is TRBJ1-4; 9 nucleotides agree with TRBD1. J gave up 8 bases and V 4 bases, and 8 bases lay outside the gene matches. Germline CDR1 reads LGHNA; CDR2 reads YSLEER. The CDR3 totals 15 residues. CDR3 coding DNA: TGCGCCAGCAGCCCAGGGGGACAGGGTCGGGAAAAACTGTTTTTT. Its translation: CASSPGGQGREKLFF.

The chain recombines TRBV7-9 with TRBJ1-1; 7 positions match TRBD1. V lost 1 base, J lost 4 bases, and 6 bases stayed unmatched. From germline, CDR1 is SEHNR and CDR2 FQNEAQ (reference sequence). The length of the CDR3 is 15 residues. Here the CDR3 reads CASSLEQGSGTEAFF. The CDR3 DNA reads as TGTGCCAGCAGCTTAGAACAGGGGTCGGGCACTGAAGCTTTCTTT.

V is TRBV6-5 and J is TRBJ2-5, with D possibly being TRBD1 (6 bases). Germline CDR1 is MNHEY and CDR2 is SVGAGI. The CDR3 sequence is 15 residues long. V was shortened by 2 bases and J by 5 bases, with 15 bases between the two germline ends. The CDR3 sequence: CASSYSSTGKETQYF. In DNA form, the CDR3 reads TGTGCCAGCAGTTACAGTTCCACAGGGAAGGAGACCCAGTACTTC.

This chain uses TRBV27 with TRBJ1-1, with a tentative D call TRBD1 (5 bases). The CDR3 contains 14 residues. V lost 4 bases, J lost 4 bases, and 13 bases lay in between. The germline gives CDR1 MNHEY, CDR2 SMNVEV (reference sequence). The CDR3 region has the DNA TGTGCCAGCAGTTCTCAGGGTTACGGCACTGAAGCTTTCTTT. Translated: CASSSQGYGTEAFF.

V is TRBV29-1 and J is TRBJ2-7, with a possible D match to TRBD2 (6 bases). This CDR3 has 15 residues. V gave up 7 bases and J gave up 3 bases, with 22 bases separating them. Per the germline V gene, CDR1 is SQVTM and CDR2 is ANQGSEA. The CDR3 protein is CSARKGGGAYYEQYF. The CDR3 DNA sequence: TGCAGCGCCCGGAAGGGAGGAGGGGCGTACTACGAGCAGTACTTC.

In nucleotides, the CDR3 is TGTGCCAGCAGCTTAACTGTCGCGGCGAACACTGAAGCTTTCTTT. Translated: CASSLTVAANTEAFF. V and J are TRBV7-8 and TRBJ1-1; D remains unclear. The CDR3 consists of 15 residues. The germline V gene has CDR1 SGHVS and CDR2 FQNEAQ. V was cut by 2 bases and J by 1 base, with 11 bases left in between. Using reference TRBV7-8 and TRBJ1-1 for the parts outside the CDR3, the full variable domain is GAGVSQSPRYKVAKRGQDVALRCDPISGHVSLFWYQQALGQGPEFLTYFQNEAQLDKSGLPSDRFFAERPEGSVSTLKIQRTQQEDSAVYLCASSLTVAANTEAFFGQGTRLTVV.

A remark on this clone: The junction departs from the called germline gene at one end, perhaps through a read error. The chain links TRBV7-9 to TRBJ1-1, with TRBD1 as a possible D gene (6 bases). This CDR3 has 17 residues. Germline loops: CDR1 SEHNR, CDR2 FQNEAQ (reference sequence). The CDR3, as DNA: TGTTCCAGCAGCTTATTGGACAGTAGCCATTCTAACACTGAAGCTTTCTTT. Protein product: CSSSLLDSSHSNTEAFF.

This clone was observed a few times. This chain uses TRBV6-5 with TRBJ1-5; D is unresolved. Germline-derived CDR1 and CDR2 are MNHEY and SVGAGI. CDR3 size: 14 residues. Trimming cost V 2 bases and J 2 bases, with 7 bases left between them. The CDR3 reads CASSYLSGNQPQHF. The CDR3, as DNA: TGTGCCAGCAGTTACCTTTCGGGCAATCAGCCCCAGCATTTT.

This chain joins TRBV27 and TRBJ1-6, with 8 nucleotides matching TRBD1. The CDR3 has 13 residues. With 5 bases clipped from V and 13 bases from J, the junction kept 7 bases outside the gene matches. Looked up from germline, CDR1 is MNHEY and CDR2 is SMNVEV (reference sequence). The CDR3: CASSTGQALPLHF. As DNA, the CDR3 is TGTGCCAGCAGTACGGGACAGGCATTGCCCCTCCACTTT.

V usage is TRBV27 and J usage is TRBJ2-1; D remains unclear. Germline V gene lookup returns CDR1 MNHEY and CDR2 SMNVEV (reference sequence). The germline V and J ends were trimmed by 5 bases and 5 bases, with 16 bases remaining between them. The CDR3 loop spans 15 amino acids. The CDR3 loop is CASSLKPARDNEQFF. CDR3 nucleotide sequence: TGTGCCAGCAGTCTGAAACCCGCTAGAGACAATGAGCAGTTCTTC.

CDR3 residues: CASSPGGHQETQYF. The CDR3 DNA reads as TGTGCCAGCAGCCCGGGGGGACACCAAGAGACCCAGTACTTC. This sequence joins TRBV7-2 and TRBJ2-5; TRBD2 agrees at 7 bases. Germline trimming cut 5 bases from V and 0 bases from J; bases unmatched to any gene: 3. CDR1 and CDR2 from the germline V gene are SGHTA and FQGNSA. The CDR3 runs to 14 residues.

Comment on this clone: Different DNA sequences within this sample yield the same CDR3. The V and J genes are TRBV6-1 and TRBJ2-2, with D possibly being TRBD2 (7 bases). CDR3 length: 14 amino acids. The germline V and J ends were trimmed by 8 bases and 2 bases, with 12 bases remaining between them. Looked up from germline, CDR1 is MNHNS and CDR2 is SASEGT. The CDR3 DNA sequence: TGTGCCAGCGTGGGGGGGCGCAACACCGGGGAGCTGTTTTTT. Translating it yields CASVGGRNTGELFF.

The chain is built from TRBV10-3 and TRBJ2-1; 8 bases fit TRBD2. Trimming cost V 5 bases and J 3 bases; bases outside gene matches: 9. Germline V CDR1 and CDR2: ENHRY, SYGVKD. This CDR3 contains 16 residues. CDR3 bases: TGTGCCATCAGTCCAGCGGGACTAGGGTTCTACAATGAGCAGTTCTTC. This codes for CAISPAGLGFYNEQFF.

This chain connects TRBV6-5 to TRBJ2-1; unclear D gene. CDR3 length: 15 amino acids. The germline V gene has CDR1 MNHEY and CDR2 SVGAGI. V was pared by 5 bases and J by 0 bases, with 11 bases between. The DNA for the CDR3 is TGTGCCAGCAGTCCAACTTATAGCTCCTACAATGAGCAGTTCTTC. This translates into CASSPTYSSYNEQFF.